The next 17 T cell receptor beta chains were all read from a single sample in a study of tissue T cells after allogeneic stem cell transplantation. Profiled with immunoSEQ multiplex PCR; TCRdb holds only in-frame clones, not every one. The repertoire holds about 550 clones, with about three quarters as singletons. Sequencing was performed on blood, taken at autopsy. The receptor source for this set is a female patient aged 18-55 years with steroid-refractory graft-versus-host disease after an allogeneic stem cell transplant. Some of these T cells may belong to the graft donor.

This clone was detected once. The chain is built from TRBV11-2 and TRBJ1-2, with D perhaps TRBD1 (5 bases). V lost 4 bases and J lost 4, with 13 bases in between. CDR1 is SGHAT and CDR2 is FQNNGV in the germline V gene. The CDR3 is 14 amino acids. CDR3: CASSSGVRGYGYTF. The CDR3 DNA follows: TGTGCCAGCAGCTCGGGGGTTAGGGGCTATGGCTACACCTTC.

The rearrangement uses TRBV5-1 and TRBJ2-1; the match to TRBD1 covers 10 bases. The CDR3 is 14 residues long. From germline, CDR1 is SGHRS and CDR2 YFSETQ. V lost 3 bases and J lost 8; bases outside the gene matches: 5. The CDR3 DNA follows: TGCGCCAGCAGCTGGACAGGGACAGGGGATGAGCAGTTCTTC. Amino acids: CASSWTGTGDEQFF.

The chain uses TRBV5-1 and TRBJ2-7; D not certain. The CDR3 totals 11 residues. The ends were cut back, 4 bases at V and 3 bases at J, with 5 bases in the middle. The germline V gene encodes CDR1 SGHRS and CDR2 YFSETQ. The CDR3 protein is CASSIHYEQYF. The CDR3 DNA reads TGCGCCAGCAGCATCCACTACGAGCAGTACTTC.

The chain has TRBV4-1 and TRBJ1-4; D gene unclear. Deletions cut 3 bases from V and 5 bases from J, with 16 bases between. From germline, CDR1 is MGHRA and CDR2 YSYEKL. The CDR3 runs 16 residues. DNA for the CDR3: TGCGCCAGCAGCCACCGCAGTAACTTCCCAAATGAAAAACTGTTTTTT. It translates to CASSHRSNFPNEKLFF.

The chain is built from TRBV7-9 and TRBJ2-7, with TRBD1 matching 7 bases. CDR1 is SEHNR, CDR2 FQNEAQ, per germline (reference sequence). CDR3 size: 14 residues. The V and J ends lost 3 bases and 3 bases, in that order; junction bases with no gene match: 5. The CDR3 nucleotides read TGTGCCAGCAGCTTGGGACAGATGGGCTACGAGCAGTACTTC. It codes for CASSLGQMGYEQYF.

The rearrangement links TRBV2 to TRBJ1-6; a weak D match, TRBD1 (6 bases). Trimming cost V 3 bases and J 10 bases, with 13 bases left between them. The CDR3 runs to 14 residues. Germline CDR1 SNHLY, CDR2 FYNNEI. The DNA for the CDR3 is TGTGCCAGCAGTGAGGGCCCGGGGGGCTCACCCCTCCACTTT. Its protein is CASSEGPGGSPLHF.

The chain couples TRBV27 to TRBJ1-1, with D possibly TRBD1 on 6 matching bases. The germline V gene encodes CDR1 MNHEY and CDR2 SMNVEV (reference sequence). The V and J ends lost 4 bases and 4 bases respectively, with 13 bases between them. CDR3 length equals 14 residues. The DNA of the CDR3 is TGTGCCAGCAGTTGGACAGCCCGGAGCACTGAAGCTTTCTTT. This encodes CASSWTARSTEAFF.

The V gene is TRBV6-2 or TRBV6-3, the J gene TRBJ2-7; TRBD2 might be the D (5 bases). There are 14 residues in the CDR3. V gave up 5 bases and J gave up 0 bases, with 11 bases separating them. The germline V gene encodes CDR1 MNHEY and CDR2 SVGEGT. The CDR3 DNA is TGTGCCAGCAGTGGTGACTACTACTCCTACGAGCAGTACTTC. It specifies CASSGDYYSYEQYF.

The chain uses TRBV7-8 and TRBJ1-2; D is possibly TRBD1 (5 bases). The V end was cut by 1 base, the J end by 7 bases, with 10 bases between. The CDR3 is 13 residues long. CDR1 SGHVS and CDR2 FQNEAQ come from the germline V gene. CDR3 nucleotide sequence: TGTGCCAGCAGCTTAGGGCAGGGTCCTGGCTACACCTTC. Translating it yields CASSLGQGPGYTF.

As DNA, the CDR3 is TGTGCCAGCAGCGTAGCTTTGACAGGGGGTTCACCCCTCCACTTT. Amino acids: CASSVALTGGSPLHF. The chain joins TRBV9 to TRBJ1-6; 9 bases map to TRBD1. The length of the CDR3 is 15 residues. Germline CDR1 and CDR2: SGDLS and YYNGEE. Losses at the gene ends were 0 bases for V and 9 bases for J; bases not matched to a gene: 4.

J is TRBJ2-1 and V is TRBV27; D possibly matches TRBD1 or TRBD2 (6 bases each). The CDR3 covers 15 residues. CDR1 and CDR2 (germline): MNHEY, SMNVEV (reference sequence). The V end lost 1 base, the J end lost 3 bases, and 10 bases lay between the germline ends. The CDR3 DNA follows: TGTGCCAGCAGTTTATTAGGGGGGCTCTACAATGAGCAGTTCTTC. Protein sequence: CASSLLGGLYNEQFF.

V and J are TRBV6-5 and TRBJ2-7, with a possible D match to TRBD1 (6 bases). The V end was cut by 8 bases, the J end by 7 bases, with 15 bases between. The CDR3 consists of 12 residues. Per the germline V gene, CDR1 is MNHEY and CDR2 is SVGAGI. CDR3 nucleotides: TGTGCCAGCTCTACAGGGATTCAAGAGCAGTACTTC. Protein: CASSTGIQEQYF.

The CDR3 coding sequence is TGCGCCAGCAGCTTGAAAAGTGGCCTAGCGGGATTCAACGAGCAGTACTTC. Its protein is CASSLKSGLAGFNEQYF. The gene calls are TRBV5-1 and TRBJ2-7; TRBD2 agrees at 9 bases. The V segment lost 1 base and the J segment 5 bases; nucleotides outside the gene matches: 13. This CDR3 contains 17 residues. Germline assignment: CDR1 SGHRS and CDR2 YFSETQ.

This sequence joins TRBV5-1 and TRBJ1-4; D is unresolved. V dropped 2 bases and J dropped 5 bases, with 10 bases sitting between them. This CDR3 comprises 14 residues. Germline CDR1 and CDR2: SGHRS and YFSETQ. CDR3 nucleotides: TGCGCCAGCAGCTTACAGAGCCTCAATGAAAAACTGTTTTTT. It specifies CASSLQSLNEKLFF.

The chain carries TRBV4-1 and TRBJ2-4, with 9 bases that match TRBD2. The CDR3 extends over 18 amino acids. The germline CDR1 and CDR2 sequences are MGHRA and YSYEKL. The J segment lost 0 bases and the V segment lost 1 base, leaving 7 bases of the junction unmatched. CDR3 sequence: CASSQGPSGILAKNIQYF. CDR3 nucleotide sequence: TGCGCCAGCAGCCAAGGACCTAGCGGGATACTAGCCAAAAACATTCAGTACTTC.

V gene TRBV6-5 combines with J gene TRBJ2-7; D call uncertain. Trimming took off 6 bases at V and 1 base at J, with 10 bases between the two ends. This CDR3 contains 13 residues. Germline V lookup: CDR1 MNHEY, CDR2 SVGAGI. The CDR3 loop is CASSLGPSYEQYF. CDR3 coding DNA: TGTGCCAGCAGCCTGGGCCCGTCCTACGAGCAGTACTTC.

The J gene is TRBJ1-6, the V gene TRBV6-5; D remains unclear. The CDR3 contains 14 residues. Looked up from germline, CDR1 is MNHEY and CDR2 is SVGAGI. Trimming removed 6 bases at V and 3 bases at J, with 9 bases between. CDR3 sequence reads: CASSPQVYNSPLHF. CDR3 bases: TGTGCCAGCAGCCCCCAGGTCTATAATTCACCCCTCCACTTT.